The T cell receptor beta chain described here comes from a study of CD8 T cells in ankylosing spondylitis. Study findings and constraints: Both synovial fluid and blood in reactive arthritis had previously been reported to carry some motif variants. A TCR beta motif made of about eight highly homologous variants seemed typical of ankylosing spondylitis blood. A CD8+ phenotype characterized the disease-linked clones, which were relatively rare in peripheral blood.

For this clonotype: The antigen is not known.

Deletions cut 1 base from V and 1 base from J, with 4 bases between. Germline CDR1 reads SEHNR; CDR2 reads FQNEAQ (reference sequence). This CDR3 is built from 14 residues. Making the TCR beta libraries involved quantitative 5'-RACE with molecular barcodes. Each CDR3 protein is one row after TCRdb ran MiXCR on the 5' RACE reads. Of around 120,000 distinct CDR3 sequences in the sample, around 24% are singletons; the top ten hold 12%. The TCR was taken from a male donor with ankylosing spondylitis. The sequencing input was synovial fluid, either unsorted or a sorted T cell fraction (not recorded which). This rearrangement joins TRBV7-9 to TRBJ2-2; D is unclear. This CDR3 reads CASSLVLNTGELFF. In nucleotides, the CDR3 is TGTGCCAGCAGCTTAGTCCTGAACACCGGGGAGCTGTTTTTT. Combining the CDR3 with reference TRBV7-9 and TRBJ2-2 gives the whole variable domain DTGVSQNPRHKITKRGQNVTFRCDPISEHNRLYWYRQTLGQGPEFLTYFQNEAQLEKSRLLSDRFSAERPKGSFSTLEIQRTEQGDSAMYLCASSLVLNTGELFFGEGSRLTVL.